The TCR beta chain under discussion was sequenced for a study of blood T cell repertoires in COVID-19. Trimming shortened V by 4 bases and J by 5 bases, and 12 bases separated the two germline ends. Germline CDR1 reads GTSNPN; CDR2 reads SVGIG (reference sequence). The CDR3 is made up of 12 amino acids. This table comes from immunoSEQ multiplex PCR, and its TCRdb copy is limited to in-frame clones, with some not included. The data show 140,000 or so clones, 70% to 85% seen once. The sequenced material came from PBMCs or T cells enriched from blood (not recorded which). The chain combines TRBV30 with TRBJ2-7; unclear D gene. The clonotype comes from a woman between 18 and 30 years old who had been exposed to COVID-19. This chain's CDR3 is CAWTGTRNEQYF. The CDR3 nucleotides read TGTGCCTGGACAGGCACGAGAAACGAGCAGTACTTC.